The source of this TCR beta chain is a study of blood T cell repertoires in COVID-19. Across the study: Samples representing acute and convalescent COVID-19 were sourced from the United States, Italy and Spain. The analysed material was cDNA or gDNA that came from T cells, B-cell-depleted T cells, or PBMCs.

Per the study methods: Reference gene primers were amplified, and this amplification served to estimate nucleated cell counts. Only in-frame clones appear in the TCRdb table, and some are missing; sequencing was by immunoSEQ multiplex PCR. V and J calls and clone size come straight from that table; D and trimming were deduced from the DNA. The table has roughly 80,000 clones, 91% seen once. Looked up from germline, CDR1 is KGHSH and CDR2 is LQKENI. Trimming left V 6 bases short and J 5 bases short, with 13 bases between. The CDR3 is 13 residues long. The V gene is TRBV18, the J gene TRBJ1-1; no definite D call. This sequence originates from a woman aged 45-65 years in a cohort sampled during active COVID-19. The sequencing sample was made of peripheral blood. The CDR3 protein is CASSTNEGTEAFF. The CDR3 bases are TGTGCCAGCTCCACCAACGAGGGAACTGAAGCTTTCTTT.